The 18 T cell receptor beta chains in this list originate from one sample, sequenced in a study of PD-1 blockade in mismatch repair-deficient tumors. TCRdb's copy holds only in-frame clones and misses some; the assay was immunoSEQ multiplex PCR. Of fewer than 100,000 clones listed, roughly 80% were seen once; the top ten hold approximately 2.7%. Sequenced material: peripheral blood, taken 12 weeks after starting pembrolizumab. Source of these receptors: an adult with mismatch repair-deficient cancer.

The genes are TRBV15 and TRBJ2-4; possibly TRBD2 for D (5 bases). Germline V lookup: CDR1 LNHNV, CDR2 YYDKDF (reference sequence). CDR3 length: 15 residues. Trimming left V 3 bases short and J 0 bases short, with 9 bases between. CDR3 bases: TGTGCCACCAGCAGCTTCGGAGGAGCCAAAAACATTCAGTACTTC. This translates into CATSSFGGAKNIQYF. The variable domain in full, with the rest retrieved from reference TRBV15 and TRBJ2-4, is DAMVIQNPRYQVTQFGKPVTLSCSQTLNHNVMYWYQQKSSQAPKLLFHYYDKDFNNEADTPDNFQSRRPNTSFCFLDIRSPGLGDTAMYLCATSSFGGAKNIQYFGAGTRLSVL.

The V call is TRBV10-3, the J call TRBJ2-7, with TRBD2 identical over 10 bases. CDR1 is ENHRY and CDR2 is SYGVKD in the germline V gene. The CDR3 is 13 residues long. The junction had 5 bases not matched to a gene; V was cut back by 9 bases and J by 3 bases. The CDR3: CAIQRLAGYEQYF. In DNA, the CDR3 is TGTGCCATTCAAAGACTAGCGGGCTACGAGCAGTACTTC.

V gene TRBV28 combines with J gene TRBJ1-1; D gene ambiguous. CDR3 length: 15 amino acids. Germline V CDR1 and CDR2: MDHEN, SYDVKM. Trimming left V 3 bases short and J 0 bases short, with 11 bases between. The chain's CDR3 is CASSLEYSMNTEAFF. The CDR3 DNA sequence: TGTGCCAGCAGTTTGGAATACAGCATGAACACTGAAGCTTTCTTT.

The CDR3 region has the DNA TGTGCCAGCAGCCCCGGGACACACACCTCCTACGAGCAGTACTTC. It specifies CASSPGTHTSYEQYF. The chain couples TRBV11-2 to TRBJ2-7, with a weak D call TRBD1 (6 bases). This CDR3 spans 15 amino acids. The V end lost 5 bases, the J end lost 0 bases, and 14 bases lay between the germline ends. Per germline, CDR1 SGHAT and CDR2 FQNNGV.

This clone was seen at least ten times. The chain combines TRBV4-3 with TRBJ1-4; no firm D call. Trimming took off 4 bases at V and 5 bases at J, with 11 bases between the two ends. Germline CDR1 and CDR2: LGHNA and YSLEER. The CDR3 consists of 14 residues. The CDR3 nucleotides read TGCGCCAGCAGCCCCGACACCAGCAATGAAAAACTGTTTTTT. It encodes CASSPDTSNEKLFF.

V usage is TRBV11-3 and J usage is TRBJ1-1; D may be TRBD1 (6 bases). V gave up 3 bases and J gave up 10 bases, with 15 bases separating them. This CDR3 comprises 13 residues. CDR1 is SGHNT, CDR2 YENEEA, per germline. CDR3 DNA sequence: TGTGCCAGCAGCTTGTCAGGGGCCGGGGGAGCTTTCTTT. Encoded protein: CASSLSGAGGAFF.

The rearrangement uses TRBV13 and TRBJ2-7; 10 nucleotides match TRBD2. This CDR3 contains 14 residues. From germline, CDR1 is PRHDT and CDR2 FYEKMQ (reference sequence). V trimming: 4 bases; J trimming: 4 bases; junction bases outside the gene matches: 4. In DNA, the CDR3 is TGTGCCAGCAGCTCTAGCGGGAGTACTTACGAGCAGTACTTC. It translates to CASSSSGSTYEQYF. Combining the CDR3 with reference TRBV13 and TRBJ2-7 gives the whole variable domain AAGVIQSPRHLIKEKRETATLKCYPIPRHDTVYWYQQGPGQDPQFLISFYEKMQSDKGSIPDRFSAQQFSDYHSELNMSSLELGDSALYFCASSSSGSTYEQYFGPGTRLTVT.

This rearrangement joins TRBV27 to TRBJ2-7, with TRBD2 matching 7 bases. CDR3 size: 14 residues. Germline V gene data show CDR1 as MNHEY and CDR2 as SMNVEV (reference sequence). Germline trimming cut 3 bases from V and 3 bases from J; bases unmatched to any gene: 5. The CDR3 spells CASSLGRVDYEQYF. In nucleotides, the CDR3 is TGTGCCAGCAGTTTGGGGAGGGTCGACTACGAGCAGTACTTC.

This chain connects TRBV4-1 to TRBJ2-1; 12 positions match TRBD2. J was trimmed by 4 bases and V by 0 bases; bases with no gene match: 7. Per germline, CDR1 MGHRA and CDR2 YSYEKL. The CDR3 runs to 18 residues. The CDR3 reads CASSQERLAGEKYNEQFF. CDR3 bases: TGCGCCAGCAGCCAAGAAAGACTAGCGGGAGAGAAGTACAATGAGCAGTTCTTC.

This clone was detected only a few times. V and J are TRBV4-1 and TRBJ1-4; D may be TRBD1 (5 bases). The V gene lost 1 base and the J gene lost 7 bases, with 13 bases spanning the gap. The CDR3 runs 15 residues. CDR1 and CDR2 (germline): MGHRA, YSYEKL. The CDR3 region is CASSQVAGASEKLFF. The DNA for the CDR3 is TGCGCCAGCAGCCAAGTCGCCGGGGCGAGTGAAAAACTGTTTTTT.

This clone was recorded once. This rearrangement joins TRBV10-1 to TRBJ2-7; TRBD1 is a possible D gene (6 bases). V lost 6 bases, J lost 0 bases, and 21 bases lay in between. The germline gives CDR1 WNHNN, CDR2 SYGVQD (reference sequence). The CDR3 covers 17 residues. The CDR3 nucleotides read TGCGCCAGCAGCCAAATTAGGACAGCAAGGAGCTCCTACGAGCAGTACTTC. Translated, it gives CASSQIRTARSSYEQYF.

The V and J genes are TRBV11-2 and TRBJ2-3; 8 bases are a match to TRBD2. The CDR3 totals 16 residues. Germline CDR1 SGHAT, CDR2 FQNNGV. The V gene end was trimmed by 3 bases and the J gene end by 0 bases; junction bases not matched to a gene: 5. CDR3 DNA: TGTGCCAGCAGCTTTTTACTAGCGGCCAGCACAGATACGCAGTATTTT. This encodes CASSFLLAASTDTQYF.

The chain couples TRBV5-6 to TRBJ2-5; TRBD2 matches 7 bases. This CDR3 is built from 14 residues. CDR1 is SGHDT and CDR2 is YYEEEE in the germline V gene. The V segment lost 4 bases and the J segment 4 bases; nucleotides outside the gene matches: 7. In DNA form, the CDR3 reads TGTGCCAGCAGCAGCGGGACCGTGGCAGAGACCCAGTACTTC. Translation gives CASSSGTVAETQYF.

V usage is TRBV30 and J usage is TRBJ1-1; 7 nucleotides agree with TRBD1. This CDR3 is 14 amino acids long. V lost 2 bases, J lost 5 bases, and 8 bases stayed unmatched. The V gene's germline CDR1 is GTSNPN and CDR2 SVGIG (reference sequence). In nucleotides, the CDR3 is TGTGCCTGGAGTATCACAGGGGCGAGGACTGAAGCTTTCTTT. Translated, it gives CAWSITGARTEAFF.

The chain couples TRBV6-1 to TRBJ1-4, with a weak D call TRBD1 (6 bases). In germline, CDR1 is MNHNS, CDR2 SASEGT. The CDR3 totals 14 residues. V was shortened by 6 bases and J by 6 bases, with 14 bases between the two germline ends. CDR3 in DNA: TGTGCCAGCAGGATGAGGGGGTTAGATGAAAAACTGTTTTTT. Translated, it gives CASRMRGLDEKLFF.

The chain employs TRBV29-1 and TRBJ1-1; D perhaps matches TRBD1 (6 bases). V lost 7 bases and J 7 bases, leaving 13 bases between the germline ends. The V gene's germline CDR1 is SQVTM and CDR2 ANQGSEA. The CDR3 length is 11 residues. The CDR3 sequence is CSGRQGNEAFF. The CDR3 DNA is TGCAGCGGGCGGCAGGGGAATGAAGCTTTCTTT.

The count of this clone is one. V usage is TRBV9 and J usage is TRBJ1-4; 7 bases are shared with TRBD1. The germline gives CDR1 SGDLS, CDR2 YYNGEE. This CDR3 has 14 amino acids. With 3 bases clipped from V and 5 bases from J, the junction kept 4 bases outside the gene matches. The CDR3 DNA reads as TGTGCCAGCAGCGGGGGACAGCGGAATGAAAAACTGTTTTTT. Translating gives CASSGGQRNEKLFF.

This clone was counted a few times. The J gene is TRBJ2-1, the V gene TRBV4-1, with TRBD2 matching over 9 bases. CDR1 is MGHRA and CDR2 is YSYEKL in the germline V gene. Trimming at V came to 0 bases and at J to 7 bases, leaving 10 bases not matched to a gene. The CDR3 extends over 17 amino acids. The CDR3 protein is CASSQEGNSGSSNEQFF. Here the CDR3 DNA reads TGCGCCAGCAGCCAAGAAGGTAATAGCGGGAGTTCGAATGAGCAGTTCTTC.